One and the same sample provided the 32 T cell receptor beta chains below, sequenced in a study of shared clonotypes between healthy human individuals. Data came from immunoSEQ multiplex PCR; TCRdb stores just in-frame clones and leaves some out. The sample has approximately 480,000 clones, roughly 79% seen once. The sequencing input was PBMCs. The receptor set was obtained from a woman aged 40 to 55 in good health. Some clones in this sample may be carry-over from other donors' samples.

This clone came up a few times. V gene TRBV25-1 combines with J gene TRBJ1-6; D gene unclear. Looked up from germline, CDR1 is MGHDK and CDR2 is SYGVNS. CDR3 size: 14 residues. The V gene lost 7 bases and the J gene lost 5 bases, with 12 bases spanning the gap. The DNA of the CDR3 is TGTGCCAGCAAAGGCCTCGGCGATAATTCACCCCTCCACTTT. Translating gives CASKGLGDNSPLHF.

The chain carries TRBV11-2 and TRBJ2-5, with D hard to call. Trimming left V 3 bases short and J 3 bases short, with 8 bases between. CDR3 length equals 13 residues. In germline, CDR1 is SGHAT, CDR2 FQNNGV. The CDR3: CASSLGREETQYF. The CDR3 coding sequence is TGTGCCAGCAGCTTGGGTAGGGAAGAGACCCAGTACTTC.

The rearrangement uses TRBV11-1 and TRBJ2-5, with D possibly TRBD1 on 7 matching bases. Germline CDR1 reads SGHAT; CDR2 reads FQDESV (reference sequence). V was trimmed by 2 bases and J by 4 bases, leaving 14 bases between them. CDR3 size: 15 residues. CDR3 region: CASSLNAGGIETQYF. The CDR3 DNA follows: TGTGCCAGCAGCTTAAATGCAGGGGGGATAGAGACCCAGTACTTC.

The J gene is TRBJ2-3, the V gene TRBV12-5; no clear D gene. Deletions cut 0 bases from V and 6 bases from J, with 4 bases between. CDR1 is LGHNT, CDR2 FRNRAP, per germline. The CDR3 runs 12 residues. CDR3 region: CASGLVEDTQYF. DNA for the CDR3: TGTGCTAGTGGTTTGGTAGAGGATACGCAGTATTTT.

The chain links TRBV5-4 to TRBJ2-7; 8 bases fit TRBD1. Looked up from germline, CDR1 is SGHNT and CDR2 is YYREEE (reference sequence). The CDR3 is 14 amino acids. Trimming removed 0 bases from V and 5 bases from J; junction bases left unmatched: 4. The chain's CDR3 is CASSLEGTGDEQYF. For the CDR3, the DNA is TGTGCCAGCAGCTTGGAAGGGACAGGTGACGAGCAGTACTTC.

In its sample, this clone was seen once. The DNA for the CDR3 is TGTGCCAGCATGCCTCTCGGGAGATTCTACGAGCAGTACTTC. Translation gives CASMPLGRFYEQYF. The rearrangement links TRBV6-1 to TRBJ2-7, with a possible D match to TRBD2 (6 bases). The CDR3 runs 14 residues. The V end lost 7 bases, the J end lost 3 bases, and 16 bases lay between the germline ends. Germline V lookup: CDR1 MNHNS, CDR2 SASEGT.

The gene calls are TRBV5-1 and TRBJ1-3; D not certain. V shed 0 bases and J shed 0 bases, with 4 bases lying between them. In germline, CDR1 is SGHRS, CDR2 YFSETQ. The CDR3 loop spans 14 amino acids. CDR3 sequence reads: CASSLAYSGNTIYF. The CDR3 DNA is TGCGCCAGCAGCTTGGCATACTCTGGAAACACCATATATTTT.

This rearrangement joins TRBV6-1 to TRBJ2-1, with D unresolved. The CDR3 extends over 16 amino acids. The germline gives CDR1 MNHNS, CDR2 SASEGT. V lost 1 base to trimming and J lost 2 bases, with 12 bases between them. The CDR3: CASSEGLMTAYNEQFF. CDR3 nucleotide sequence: TGTGCCAGCAGTGAAGGACTGATGACTGCCTACAATGAGCAGTTCTTC.

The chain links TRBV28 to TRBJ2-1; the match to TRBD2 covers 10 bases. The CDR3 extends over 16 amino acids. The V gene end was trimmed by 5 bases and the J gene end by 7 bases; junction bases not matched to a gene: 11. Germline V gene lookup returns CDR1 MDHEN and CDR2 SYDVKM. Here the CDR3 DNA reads TGTGCCAGCAGTCCCGAGCGGGAGGGCCTCTCTAATGAGCAGTTCTTC. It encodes CASSPEREGLSNEQFF. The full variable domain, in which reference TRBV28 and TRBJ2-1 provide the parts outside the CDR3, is DVKVTQSSRYLVKRTGEKVFLECVQDMDHENMFWYRQDPGLGLRLIYFSYDVKMKEKGDIPEGYSVSREKKERFSLILESASTNQTSMYLCASSPEREGLSNEQFFGPGTRLTVL.

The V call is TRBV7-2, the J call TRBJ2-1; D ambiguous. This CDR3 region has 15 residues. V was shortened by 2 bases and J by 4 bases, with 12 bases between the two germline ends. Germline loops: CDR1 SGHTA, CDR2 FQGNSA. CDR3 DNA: TGTGCCAGCAGCTTATCCCAATCACAATACAATGAGCAGTTCTTC. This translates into CASSLSQSQYNEQFF.

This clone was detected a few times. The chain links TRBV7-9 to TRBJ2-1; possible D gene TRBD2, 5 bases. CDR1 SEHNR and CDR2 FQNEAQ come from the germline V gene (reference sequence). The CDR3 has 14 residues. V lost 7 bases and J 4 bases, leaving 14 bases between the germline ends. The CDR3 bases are TGTGCCAGCACCCTTAACGGGGTTTACAATGAGCAGTTCTTC. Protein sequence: CASTLNGVYNEQFF.

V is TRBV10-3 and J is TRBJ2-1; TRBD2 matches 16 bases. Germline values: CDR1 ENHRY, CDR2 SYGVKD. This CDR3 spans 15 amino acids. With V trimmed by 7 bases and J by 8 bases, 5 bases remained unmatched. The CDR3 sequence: CAITAGTSGGDEQFF. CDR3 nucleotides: TGTGCCATCACCGCCGGGACTAGCGGGGGGGATGAGCAGTTCTTC.

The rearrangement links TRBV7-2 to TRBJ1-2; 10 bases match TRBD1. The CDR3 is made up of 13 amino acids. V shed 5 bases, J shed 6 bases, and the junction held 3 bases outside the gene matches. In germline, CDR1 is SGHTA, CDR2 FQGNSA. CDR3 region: CASSQGTGDGYTF. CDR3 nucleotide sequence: TGTGCCAGCAGCCAGGGGACAGGGGATGGCTACACCTTC.

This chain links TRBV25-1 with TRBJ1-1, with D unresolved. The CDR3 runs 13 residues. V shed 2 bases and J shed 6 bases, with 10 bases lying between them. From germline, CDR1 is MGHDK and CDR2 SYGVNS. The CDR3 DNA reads TGTGCCAGCAGTGAAAGGAGCGGGGCTGAAGCTTTCTTT. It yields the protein CASSERSGAEAFF.

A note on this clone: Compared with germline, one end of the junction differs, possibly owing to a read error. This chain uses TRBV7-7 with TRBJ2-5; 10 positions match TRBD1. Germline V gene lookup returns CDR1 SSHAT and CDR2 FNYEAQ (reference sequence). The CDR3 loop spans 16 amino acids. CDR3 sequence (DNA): TGTGCTAGCAGCCTGGGACAGGGGTGGGGGCAGGAGACCCAGTACTTC. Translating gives CASSLGQGWGQETQYF.

In DNA, the CDR3 is TGTGCCAGTAATCACAGGGGGCGAGGGCAGCCCCAGCATTTT. Protein product: CASNHRGRGQPQHF. V gene TRBV19 combines with J gene TRBJ1-5; the match to TRBD1 covers 9 bases. The CDR3 consists of 14 residues. After removal of 7 bases from V and 7 bases from J, the junction contained 8 bases not matched to a gene. Germline CDR1 is LNHDA and CDR2 is SQIVND (reference sequence).

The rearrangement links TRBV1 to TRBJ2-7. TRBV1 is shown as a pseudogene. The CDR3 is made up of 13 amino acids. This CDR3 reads CTSSQRSAFEQYF. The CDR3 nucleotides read TGCACCAGCAGCCAAAGATCGGCTTTTGAGCAGTACTTC.

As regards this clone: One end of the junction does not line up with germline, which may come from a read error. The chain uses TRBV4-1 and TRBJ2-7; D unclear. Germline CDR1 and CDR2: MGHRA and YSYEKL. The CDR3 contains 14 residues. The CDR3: CAISQGIVSYEQYF. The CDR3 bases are TGCGCCATCAGCCAAGGAATTGTCTCCTACGAGCAGTACTTC.

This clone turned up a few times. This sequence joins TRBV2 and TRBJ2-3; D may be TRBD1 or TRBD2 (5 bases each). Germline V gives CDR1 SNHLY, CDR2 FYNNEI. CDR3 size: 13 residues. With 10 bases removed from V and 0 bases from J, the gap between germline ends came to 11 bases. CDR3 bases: TGTGCCACCCACGGGGCCAGCACAGATACGCAGTATTTT. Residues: CATHGASTDTQYF.

CDR3 residues: CASTLQGGGQGEQYF. The CDR3 nucleotides are TGTGCCAGCACACTACAGGGAGGTGGCCAGGGCGAGCAGTACTTC. The V and J genes are TRBV6-1 and TRBJ2-7; TRBD1 or TRBD2 may be the D gene (6 bases each). This CDR3 comprises 15 residues. Germline V CDR1 and CDR2: MNHNS, SASEGT. Trimming left V 7 bases short and J 6 bases short, with 22 bases between.

Written as DNA, the CDR3 is TGTGCCAGCAGTTTATTTGGGGGGAAGAACTCCTACGAGCAGTACTTC. It codes for CASSLFGGKNSYEQYF. J is TRBJ2-7 and V is TRBV27; D is possibly TRBD2 (6 bases). The V end lost 1 base, the J end lost 0 bases, and 13 bases lay between the germline ends. The CDR3 totals 16 residues. Per germline, CDR1 MNHEY and CDR2 SMNVEV (reference sequence).

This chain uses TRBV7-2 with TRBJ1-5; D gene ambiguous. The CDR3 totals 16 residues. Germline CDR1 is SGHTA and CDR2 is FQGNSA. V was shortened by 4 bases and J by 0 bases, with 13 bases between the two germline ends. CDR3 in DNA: TGTGCCAGCAGCTCCCAGGCGGGTTATAGCAATCAGCCCCAGCATTTT. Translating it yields CASSSQAGYSNQPQHF.

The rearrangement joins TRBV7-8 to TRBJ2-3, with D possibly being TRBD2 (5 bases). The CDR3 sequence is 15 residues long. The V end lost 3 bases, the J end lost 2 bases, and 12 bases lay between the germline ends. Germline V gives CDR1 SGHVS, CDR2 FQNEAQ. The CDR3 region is CASSFQEVTTDTQYF. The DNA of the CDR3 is TGTGCCAGCAGCTTCCAGGAGGTTACCACAGATACGCAGTATTTT.

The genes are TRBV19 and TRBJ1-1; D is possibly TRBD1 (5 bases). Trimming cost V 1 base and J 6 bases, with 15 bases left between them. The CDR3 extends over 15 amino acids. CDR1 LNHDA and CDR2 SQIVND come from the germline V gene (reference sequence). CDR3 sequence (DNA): TGTGCCAGTAGTATAGGCCACAAAGAAGGGGCTGAAGCTTTCTTT. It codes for CASSIGHKEGAEAFF.

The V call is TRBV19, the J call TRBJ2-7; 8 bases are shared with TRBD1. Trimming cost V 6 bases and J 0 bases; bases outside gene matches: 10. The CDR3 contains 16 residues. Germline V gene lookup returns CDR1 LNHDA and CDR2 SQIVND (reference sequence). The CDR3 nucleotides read TGTGCCAGTAGGTCCACTCGGACAGGGAGCTCCTACGAGCAGTACTTC. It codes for CASRSTRTGSSYEQYF.

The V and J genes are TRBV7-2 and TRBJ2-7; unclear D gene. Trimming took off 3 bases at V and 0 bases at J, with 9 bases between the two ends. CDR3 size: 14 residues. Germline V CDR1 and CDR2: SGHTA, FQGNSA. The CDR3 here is CASSFSPTSYEQYF. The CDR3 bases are TGTGCCAGCAGCTTCTCACCGACCTCCTACGAGCAGTACTTC.

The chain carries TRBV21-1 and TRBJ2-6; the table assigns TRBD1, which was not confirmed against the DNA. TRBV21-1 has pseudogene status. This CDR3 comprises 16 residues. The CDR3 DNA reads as TGTGCCAGCAGCCGACAGGGGTGTCAAGGGGCCAACGTCCTGACTTTC. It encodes CASSRQGCQGANVLTF.

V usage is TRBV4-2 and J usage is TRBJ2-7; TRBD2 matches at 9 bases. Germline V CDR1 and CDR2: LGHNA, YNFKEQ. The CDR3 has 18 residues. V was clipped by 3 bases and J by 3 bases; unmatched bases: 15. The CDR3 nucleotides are TGTGCCAGCAGCCACACGATAGCGGGAGAGAGTACTTTCTACGAGCAGTACTTC. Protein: CASSHTIAGESTFYEQYF.

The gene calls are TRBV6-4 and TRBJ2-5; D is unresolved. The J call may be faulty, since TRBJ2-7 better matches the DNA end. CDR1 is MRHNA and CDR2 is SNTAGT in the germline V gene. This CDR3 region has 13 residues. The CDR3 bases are TGTGCCAGCAGTGACTCCCCCCAGTCCGAGCAGTACTTC. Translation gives CASSDSPQSEQYF.

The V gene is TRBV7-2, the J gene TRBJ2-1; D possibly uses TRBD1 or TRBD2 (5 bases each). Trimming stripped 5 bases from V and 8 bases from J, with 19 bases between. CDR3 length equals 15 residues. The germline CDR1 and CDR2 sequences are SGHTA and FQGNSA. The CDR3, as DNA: TGTGCCAGCAGCCAACCGGGACCGCTGTTCCATGAGCAGTTCTTC. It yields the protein CASSQPGPLFHEQFF.

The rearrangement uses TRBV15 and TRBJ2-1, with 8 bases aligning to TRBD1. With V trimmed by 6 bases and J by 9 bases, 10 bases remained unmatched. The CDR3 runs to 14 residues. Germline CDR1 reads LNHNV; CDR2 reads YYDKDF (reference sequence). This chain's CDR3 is CATSPGGFFFEQFF. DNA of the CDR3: TGTGCCACCAGTCCAGGGGGCTTTTTTTTTGAGCAGTTCTTC.

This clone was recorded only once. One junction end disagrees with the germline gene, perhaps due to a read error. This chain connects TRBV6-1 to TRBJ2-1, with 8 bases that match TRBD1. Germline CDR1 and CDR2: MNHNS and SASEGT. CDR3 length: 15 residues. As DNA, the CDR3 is TGTGCCAGCACTGAAGGTGGCAGGGGGCAGGTTGAGCAGTTCTTC. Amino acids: CASTEGGRGQVEQFF.